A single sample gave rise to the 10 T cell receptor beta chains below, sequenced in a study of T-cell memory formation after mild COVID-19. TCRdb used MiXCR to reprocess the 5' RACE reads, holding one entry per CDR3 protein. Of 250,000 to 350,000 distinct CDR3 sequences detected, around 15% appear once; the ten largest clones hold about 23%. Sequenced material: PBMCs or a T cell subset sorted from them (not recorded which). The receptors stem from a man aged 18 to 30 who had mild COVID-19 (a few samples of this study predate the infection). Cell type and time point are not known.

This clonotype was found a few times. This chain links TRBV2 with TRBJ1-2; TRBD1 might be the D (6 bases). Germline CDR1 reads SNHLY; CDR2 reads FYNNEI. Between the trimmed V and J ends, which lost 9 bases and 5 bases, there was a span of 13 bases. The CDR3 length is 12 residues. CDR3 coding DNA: TGTGCCAGTGACAGGAGGGAGTATGGCTACACCTTC. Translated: CASDRREYGYTF.

CDR3 nucleotides: TGCAGCGTTTTTTTTGTATACGAGCAGTACTTC. Translating it yields CSVFFVYEQYF. The chain joins TRBV29-1 to TRBJ2-7; D is uncertain. There are 11 residues in the CDR3. V was pared by 5 bases and J by 4 bases, with 9 bases between. From germline, CDR1 is SQVTM and CDR2 ANQGSEA.

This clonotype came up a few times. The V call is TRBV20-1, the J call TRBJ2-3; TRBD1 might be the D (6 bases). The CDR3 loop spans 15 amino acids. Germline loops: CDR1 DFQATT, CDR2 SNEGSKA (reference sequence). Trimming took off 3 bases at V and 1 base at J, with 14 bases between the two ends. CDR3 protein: CSASGTGHGTDTQYF. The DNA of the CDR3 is TGCAGTGCTAGTGGGACGGGACATGGCACAGATACGCAGTATTTT.

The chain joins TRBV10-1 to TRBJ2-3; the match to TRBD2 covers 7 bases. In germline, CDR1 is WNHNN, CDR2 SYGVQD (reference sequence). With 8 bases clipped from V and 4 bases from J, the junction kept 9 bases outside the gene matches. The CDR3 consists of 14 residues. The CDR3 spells CASSTSRGADTQYF. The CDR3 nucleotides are TGCGCCAGCTCGACTAGCAGAGGAGCAGATACGCAGTATTTT.

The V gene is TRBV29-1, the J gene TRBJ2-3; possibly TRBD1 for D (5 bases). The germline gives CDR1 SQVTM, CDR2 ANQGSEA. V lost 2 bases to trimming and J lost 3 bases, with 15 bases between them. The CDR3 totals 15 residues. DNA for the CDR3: TGCAGCGTTGAATATAGGGGCATGGGGACAGATACGCAGTATTTT. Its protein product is CSVEYRGMGTDTQYF.

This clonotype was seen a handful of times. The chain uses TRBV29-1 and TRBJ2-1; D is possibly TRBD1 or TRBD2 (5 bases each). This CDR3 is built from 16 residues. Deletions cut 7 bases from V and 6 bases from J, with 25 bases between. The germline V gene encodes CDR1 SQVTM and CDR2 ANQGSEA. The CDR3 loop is CSARKARDHLGNEQFF. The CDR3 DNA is TGCAGCGCCAGGAAGGCCCGGGACCACCTTGGCAATGAGCAGTTCTTC.

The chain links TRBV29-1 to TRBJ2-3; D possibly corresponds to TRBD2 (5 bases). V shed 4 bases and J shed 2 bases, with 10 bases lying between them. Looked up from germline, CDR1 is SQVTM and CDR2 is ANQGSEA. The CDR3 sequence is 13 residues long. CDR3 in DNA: TGCAGCGTTGGAGGGCGAACCACAGATACGCAGTATTTT. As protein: CSVGGRTTDTQYF.

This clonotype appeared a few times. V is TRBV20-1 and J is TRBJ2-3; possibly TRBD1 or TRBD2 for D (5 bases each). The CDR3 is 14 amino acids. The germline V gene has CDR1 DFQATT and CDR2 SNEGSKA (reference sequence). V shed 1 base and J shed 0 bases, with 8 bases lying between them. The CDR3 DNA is TGCAGTGCTAGAGTCCGGGGCAGCACAGATACGCAGTATTTT. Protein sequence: CSARVRGSTDTQYF.

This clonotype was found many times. In nucleotides, the CDR3 is TGTGCCAGCAGTTTATCGCCCGGACAAGGATACAATGAGCAGTTCTTC. It is translated as CASSLSPGQGYNEQFF. The rearrangement joins TRBV27 to TRBJ2-1; D is possibly TRBD1 (5 bases). In germline, CDR1 is MNHEY, CDR2 SMNVEV (reference sequence). The V and J ends lost 0 bases and 4 bases respectively, with 13 bases between them. The CDR3 contains 16 residues.

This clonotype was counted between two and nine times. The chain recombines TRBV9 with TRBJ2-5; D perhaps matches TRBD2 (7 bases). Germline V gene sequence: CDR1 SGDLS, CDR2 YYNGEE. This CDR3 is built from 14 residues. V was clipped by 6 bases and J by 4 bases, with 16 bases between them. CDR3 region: CASTQTGGLETQYF. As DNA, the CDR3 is TGTGCCAGCACCCAGACGGGGGGCCTAGAGACCCAGTACTTC.